The present TCR beta chain was sequenced within a study of regulatory and conventional T cells in RAG deficiency. CDR3 length equals 18 residues. Comment on this clone: What it recognizes is unknown.

The sorted conventional CD4+ T cells were CD25-low and CD127-high, with genomic DNA sequenced. General study findings and limits: Treg unique TCR beta sequences were 90 to 100-fold fewer in Omenn syndrome and CID/AS patients than controls. Shannon entropy fell and Simpson indices rose in RAG-deficient patients. Omenn patients showed >90% Treg-Tconv overlap and shorter CDR3 lengths.

The repertoire was sequenced with immunoSEQ multiplex PCR; TCRdb's copy has only in-frame clones and lacks some. The data contain over 45,000 clones, approximately 90% of them singletons. These same data were also listed under a study on regulatory T cells. That work states: The PCR used 52 TRBV and 13 TRBJ primers. In patients, unique TRB V-J pairs were restricted and V/J usage skewed, especially in Tregs.

Sequenced input: CD4+ effector T cells sorted from blood. This clonotype originated in a human donor in good health. The chain carries TRBV1 and TRBJ2-2; the table names TRBD2, a call not compared with the DNA. TRBV1 is a pseudogene locus. The CDR3 loop reads CTSSQGTSGGPNTGELFF. The CDR3 nucleotides are TGCACCAGCAGCCAAGGGACTAGCGGGGGCCCGAACACCGGGGAGCTGTTTTTT.